This section outlines one T cell receptor beta chain sequence together with its context. This entry is derived from a study of graft-versus-host responses after intestinal transplantation. TCRdb's copy holds only in-frame clones and misses some; the assay was immunoSEQ multiplex PCR. Among 40,000 or so clones, around 94% were seen once, and the ten largest hold about 0.8%. The TCR sequence derives from a human patient who received an intestinal transplant, so some T cells may come from the graft donor. Specimen: PBMCs, collected 16 days after intestinal transplant.

The CDR3 sequence is CASSLMSLLYEQYF. The CDR3 nucleotides read TGTGCCAGCAGCTTAATGTCGCTGCTCTACGAGCAGTACTTC. The chain is built from TRBV7-2 and TRBJ2-7; D is ambiguous. Germline values: CDR1 SGHTA, CDR2 FQGNSA. The CDR3 runs to 14 residues. The V gene lost 2 bases and the J gene lost 3 bases, with 11 bases spanning the gap.